These T cell receptor beta chains were read from a single sample in a study of blood T cell repertoires in COVID-19. The method was immunoSEQ multiplex PCR; TCRdb's version includes in-frame clones alone and lacks a portion of them. Among about 270,000 clones listed, 70% to 90% were seen once. Sequenced sample: PBMCs or T cells enriched from blood (not recorded which). The receptor set was obtained from a woman between 40 and 55 years old with acute COVID-19. CDR3s include the opening cysteine and the closing phenylalanine or tryptophan. D genes are given only for firm matches. The listing skips clone size in some rows; elsewhere it reads once, few, many or a size class.

d_call j_call v_call clone_size cdr3_nt cdr3_aa
TRBD2 TRBJ2-1 TRBV24-1 once TGTGCCACCAGTGCTCTCGGGTGGGCTAGCGGGAGCTCCTACAATGAGCAGTTCTTC CATSALGWASGSSYNEQFF
. TRBJ2-7 TRBV5-1 few TGCGCCAGCAGCACAGGGACGTCCTACGAGCAGTACTTC CASSTGTSYEQYF
TRBD1 TRBJ1-1 TRBV19 . TGTGCCAGTAGCCCCAGGGGGCGCGGGCCTGAAGCTTTCTTT CASSPRGRGPEAFF
. TRBJ2-7 TRBV11-1 . TGTGCCAGCAGTTTTCCCGCAGGGGCCTACGAGCAGTACTTC CASSFPAGAYEQYF
. TRBJ1-1 TRBV7-8 . TGTGCCAGCAGCTTAATCCTAATTCCGAACACTGAAGCTTTCTTT CASSLILIPNTEAFF
TRBD1 TRBJ2-6 TRBV3-1/TRBV3-2 . TGTGCCAGCAGCCAAGGGAGCGGACAGGGGGCGCCGCGGGCCAACGTCCTGACTTTC CASSQGSGQGAPRANVLTF
. TRBJ1-4 TRBV5-1 . TGCGCCAGCAGCTATTCTGAGGTTGGTGAAAAACTGTTTTTT CASSYSEVGEKLFF
. TRBJ2-5 TRBV19 . TGTGCCAGTAGTAGCCAGAAAGAGACCCAGTACTTC CASSSQKETQYF
. TRBJ2-3 TRBV7-8 . TGTGCCAGCAGCCCCCAGAATCTAGTTTCGGCAGTGGATACGCAGTATTTT CASSPQNLVSAVDTQYF
. TRBJ1-1 TRBV7-8 . TGTGCCAGCAGCCGGTATTTTTTGAACACTGAAGCTTTCTTT CASSRYFLNTEAFF
TRBD1 TRBJ1-4 TRBV5-1 . TGCGCCAGCAGCACGACAGGGGGCGATGAAAAACTGTTTTTT CASSTTGGDEKLFF
TRBD1 TRBJ1-4 TRBV5-1 . TGCGCCAGCAGCTTGGTGAGGGACAGGGGTCAAAAACTGTTTTTT CASSLVRDRGQKLFF
. TRBJ2-7 TRBV30 . TGTGCCTGGAGCCTAAAAGATATGGGAGTCTTCCGCGAGCAGTACTTC CAWSLKDMGVFREQYF
. TRBJ2-1 TRBV5-8 . TGTGCCAGCAGCTTAGGTTCAGCGTTCGATGAGCAGTTCTTC CASSLGSAFDEQFF
. TRBJ2-1 TRBV7-2 few TGTGCCAGCAGCTTAGTTCACGGGTCCAACAATGAGCAGTTCTTC CASSLVHGSNNEQFF
TRBD2 TRBJ2-1 TRBV11-3 once TGTGCCAGCAGCCCTCTAGCGGGAGGGGGTAATGAGCAGTTCTTC CASSPLAGGGNEQFF
TRBD1 TRBJ1-2 TRBV19 . TGTGCCAGTAGTACTCCCGGGACAGTCTATGGCTACACCTTC CASSTPGTVYGYTF
. TRBJ1-2 TRBV20-1 . TGCAGTGCTAGTGGGCAGGGGATACGTGGCTACACCTTC CSASGQGIRGYTF
. TRBJ2-3 TRBV20-1 . TGCAGTGCTAGTCCCGGGACTCAGTTCCCCACAGATACGCAGTATTTT CSASPGTQFPTDTQYF
. TRBJ2-2 TRBV24-1 . TGTGCCACCAGTGATCCCCCCAGGAACGGGGAGCTGTTTTTT CATSDPPRNGELFF
. TRBJ1-2 TRBV29-1 . TGCAGCGTTACCCAGGGATCTATGGGCTACACCTTC CSVTQGSMGYTF
TRBD1 TRBJ2-7 TRBV4-1 . TGCGCCAGCAGCCAAGACCGGACAGGGAACGAGCAGTACTTC CASSQDRTGNEQYF
TRBD2 TRBJ2-3 TRBV9 few TGTGCCAGCAGCGTAGACGTGACTAGCGGGAGGGCCACAGATACGCAGTATTTT CASSVDVTSGRATDTQYF
. TRBJ1-2 TRBV24-1 . TGTGCCACCAGTGATTACCAGGGGTATGGCTACACCTTC CATSDYQGYGYTF
TRBD2 TRBJ2-3 TRBV4-2 . TGTGCCAGCAGCCTGCAGGCTAGCGGGAACACAGATACGCAGTATTTT CASSLQASGNTDTQYF
. TRBJ2-1 TRBV29-1 once TGCAGCGTTGAAGGGAGAAATCCGATGGATGAGCAGTTCTTC CSVEGRNPMDEQFF
TRBD2 TRBJ2-1 TRBV9 . TGTGCCAGCAGCCCAGGGGGACTAGCGGGAGTGGGAAGCGGAGTCTTC CASSPGGLAGVGSGVF
. TRBJ2-7 TRBV5-5 . TGTGCCAGCAGCTTGGATCTAGGAGGGGCTACCTACGAGCAGTACTTC CASSLDLGGATYEQYF
TRBD2 TRBJ2-2 TRBV7-3 . TGTGCCAGCAGCCCCGGGACTAGCGCGACCGGGGAGCTGTTTTTT CASSPGTSATGELFF
. TRBJ1-3 TRBV2 . TGTGCCAGCAGGGGAACAGGGACGATCGGAAACACCATATATTTT CASRGTGTIGNTIYF
. TRBJ2-1 TRBV9 . TGTGCCAGCAGCGTAGGTACGGGATTCTACAATGAGCAGTTCTTC CASSVGTGFYNEQFF
TRBD1 TRBJ1-1 TRBV20-1 . TGCAGTGCTAAGAGACAGGGAATGGCTTTCTTT CSAKRQGMAFF